Sequencing of this T cell receptor (beta chain) was carried out in a study of blood T cell repertoires in COVID-19. Study details: T cells, B-cell-depleted T cells, or PBMCs provided the cDNA or gDNA that served as material.

With 1 base removed from V and 7 bases from J, the gap between germline ends came to 8 bases. The CDR3 covers 13 residues. Germline assignment: CDR1 MDHEN and CDR2 SYDVKM. Cohorts were based on clinical histories the participants reported. Study processing details: Counts of nucleated cells, estimated from reference gene primer amplification, were obtained. Method: immunoSEQ multiplex PCR; TCRdb's copy keeps in-frame clones and lacks some. D and trimming were read from the DNA, whereas the V and J calls and clone size are those reported in that table. This sample carries fewer than 400,000 clones, around 90% of them seen once, and the ten largest clones take more than 5%.

The chain employs TRBV28 and TRBJ2-1; D gene uncertain. This receptor was obtained from a young man who had recovered from COVID-19. The sample comprised PBMCs or T cells enriched from blood (not recorded which). In DNA form, the CDR3 reads TGTGCCAGCAGTTTATTACGAGATAATGAGCAGTTCTTC. Amino acid sequence: CASSLLRDNEQFF.